A selection of T cell receptor beta chains follows, all from one sample in a study of T cell responses to AZD1222 COVID-19 vaccine. This table comes from immunoSEQ multiplex PCR, and its TCRdb copy is limited to in-frame clones, with some not included. This table has more than 100,000 clones, around 90% appearing once. Sequencing was performed on peripheral blood, taken on day 0 of AZD1222 vaccination. All receptors derive from an adult in good health. The conserved cysteine and the conserved F or W are not part of the CDR3 here. Clone size, where shown, is once, few, many, or a class for clones that have expanded.

j_call v_call cdr3_length clone_size cdr3_aa
TRBJ1-1 TRBV28 13 - ASSFGGAGDTEAF
TRBJ1-4 TRBV28 10 - ASSPSRPKLF
TRBJ1-1 TRBV18 11 - ASSLQGKTEAF
TRBJ1-2 TRBV19 11 - ASSMGGASGYT
TRBJ2-3 TRBV24-1 11 once ATSDGGTDTQY
TRBJ2-7 TRBV28 14 - ASTGPTQYGGYEQY
TRBJ1-4 TRBV7-2 11 - ASSLGTNEKLF
TRBJ2-7 TRBV7-9 14 once ASSLVAGAPPYEQY
TRBJ1-6 TRBV2 13 - ASSSQGARNSPLH
TRBJ2-3 TRBV5-1 10 - ASSLAFDTQY
TRBJ2-3 TRBV2 13 - ASIRPLQGRDTQY
TRBJ2-7 TRBV5-1 12 - ASSPEATSYEQY
TRBJ2-7 TRBV7-9 16 - ASSRLSLTGRRIYEQY
TRBJ1-5 TRBV2 11 - ASNWWSNQPQH
TRBJ2-3 TRBV15 11 - ATSRVGQRGQY
TRBJ2-3 TRBV7-5 12 - VRSFAGGSDTQY
TRBJ1-5 TRBV30 11 - AWSVRSNQPQH
TRBJ1-5 TRBV3-1/TRBV3-2 14 - ASSQDPPRTDQPQH
TRBJ2-7 TRBV7-2 13 - ASTKPLAGVYEQY
TRBJ2-2 TRBV18 12 - ASSLKNGAGELF
TRBJ2-7 TRBV5-1 12 few ASRALAGEDEQY
TRBJ1-3 TRBV19 11 - ASSSTSGNTIY
TRBJ1-2 TRBV5-1 14 - ASSLDQGFANYGYT
TRBJ2-7 TRBV28 16 - ASSFPGLAGDLSYEQY
TRBJ1-2 TRBV5-5 14 - ASSLEAGHYGGGYT
TRBJ1-2 TRBV3-1/TRBV3-2 15 few ASSQVLSTDRGYGYT
TRBJ1-1 TRBV30 9 once AWSRVAEAF
TRBJ2-2 TRBV19 14 - ASSMGGAANTGELF